This T cell receptor (beta chain) was sequenced in a study of a mutant IDH1 vaccine in newly diagnosed glioma. About the research overall: Commencement of vaccination occurred 4-6 weeks following radiotherapy alone, or concurrently with temozolomide cycles. Previous treatment comprised radiotherapy, temozolomide, or both, mostly both.

The time point denotes: week 11, during vaccination. Topical imiquimod was applied with each vaccine dose, which held 300 ug of mutant IDH1 20-mer peptide. Astrocytomas that were new, WHO grade 3 or 4, IDH1-mutant and ATRX-lost were present in the donors. Using immunoSEQ multiplex PCR, the repertoire was profiled, and TCRdb retains in-frame clones only, with some absent. This table has some 120,000 clones, 80% appearing once. Concerning this clone itself: Its antigen remains unknown.

Germline V CDR1 and CDR2: SNHLY, FYNNEI. Trimming pared 5 bases from V and 9 bases from J, leaving 11 bases between. CDR3 length: 11 amino acids. The sample here was PBMCs, taken from a glioma patient whose treatment included an IDH1 peptide vaccine. The source of this sequence is a middle-aged man with glioma. The chain carries TRBV2 and TRBJ2-7, with D tentatively TRBD2 (5 bases). CDR3 nucleotides: TGTGCCAGCAGTCCCGTTGAGGGGCAGTACTTC. This codes for CASSPVEGQYF.